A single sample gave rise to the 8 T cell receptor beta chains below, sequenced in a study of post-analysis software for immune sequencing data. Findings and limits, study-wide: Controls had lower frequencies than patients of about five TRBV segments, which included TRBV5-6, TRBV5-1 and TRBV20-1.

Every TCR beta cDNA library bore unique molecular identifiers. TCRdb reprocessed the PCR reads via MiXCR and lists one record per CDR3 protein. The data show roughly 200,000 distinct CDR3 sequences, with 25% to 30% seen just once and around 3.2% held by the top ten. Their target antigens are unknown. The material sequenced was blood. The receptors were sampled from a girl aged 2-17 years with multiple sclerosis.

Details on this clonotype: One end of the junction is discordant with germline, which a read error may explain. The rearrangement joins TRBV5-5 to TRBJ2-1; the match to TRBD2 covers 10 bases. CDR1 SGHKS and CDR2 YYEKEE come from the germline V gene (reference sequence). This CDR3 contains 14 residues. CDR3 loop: CASGLWPSGSAQFF. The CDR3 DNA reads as TGTGCCAGCGGCTTGTGGCCTAGCGGGAGTGCGCAGTTCTTC. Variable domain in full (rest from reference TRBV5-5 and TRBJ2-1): DAGVTQSPTHLIKTRGQQVTLRCSPISGHKSVSWYQQVLGQGPQFIFQYYEKEERGRGNFPDRFSARQFPNYSSELNVNALLLGDSALYLCASGLWPSGSAQFFGPGTRLTVL.

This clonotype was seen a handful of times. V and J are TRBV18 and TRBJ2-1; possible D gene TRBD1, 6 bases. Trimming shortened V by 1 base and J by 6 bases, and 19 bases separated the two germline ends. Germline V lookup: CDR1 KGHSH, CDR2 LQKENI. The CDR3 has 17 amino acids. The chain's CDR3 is CASSPLISGPRGNEQFF. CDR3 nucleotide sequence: TGTGCCAGCTCACCACTCATCAGCGGTCCCAGGGGCAATGAGCAGTTCTTC.

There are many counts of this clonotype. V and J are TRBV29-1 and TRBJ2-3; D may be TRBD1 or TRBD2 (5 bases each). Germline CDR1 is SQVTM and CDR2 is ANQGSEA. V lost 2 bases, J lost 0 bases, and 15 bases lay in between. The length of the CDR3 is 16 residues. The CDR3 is CSVERDLHSSTDTQYF. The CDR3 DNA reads TGCAGCGTTGAAAGGGACCTCCATTCTAGCACAGATACGCAGTATTTT.

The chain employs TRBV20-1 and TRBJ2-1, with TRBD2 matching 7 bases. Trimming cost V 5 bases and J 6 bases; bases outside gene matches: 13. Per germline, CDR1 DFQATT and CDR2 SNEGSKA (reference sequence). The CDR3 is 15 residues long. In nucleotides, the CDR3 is TGCAGTGCTCAGCTAGCGGTGGGGCTTCGCAATGAGCAGTTCTTC. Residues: CSAQLAVGLRNEQFF.

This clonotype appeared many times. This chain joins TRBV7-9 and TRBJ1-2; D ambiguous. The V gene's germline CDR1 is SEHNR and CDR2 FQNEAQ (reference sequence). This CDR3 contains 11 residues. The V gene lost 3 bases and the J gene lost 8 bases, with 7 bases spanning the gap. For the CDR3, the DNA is TGTGCCAGCAGCTTGGAAACGGGCTACACCTTC. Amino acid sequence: CASSLETGYTF. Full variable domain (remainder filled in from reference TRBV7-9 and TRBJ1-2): DTGVSQNPRHKITKRGQNVTFRCDPISEHNRLYWYRQTLGQGPEFLTYFQNEAQLEKSRLLSDRFSAERPKGSFSTLEIQRTEQGDSAMYLCASSLETGYTFGSGTRLTVV.

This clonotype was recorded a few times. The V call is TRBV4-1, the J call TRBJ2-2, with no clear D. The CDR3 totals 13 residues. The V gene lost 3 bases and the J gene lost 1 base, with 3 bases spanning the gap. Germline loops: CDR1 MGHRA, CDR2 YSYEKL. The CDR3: CASSQGNTGELFF. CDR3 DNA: TGCGCCAGCAGCCAGGGGAACACCGGGGAGCTGTTTTTT.

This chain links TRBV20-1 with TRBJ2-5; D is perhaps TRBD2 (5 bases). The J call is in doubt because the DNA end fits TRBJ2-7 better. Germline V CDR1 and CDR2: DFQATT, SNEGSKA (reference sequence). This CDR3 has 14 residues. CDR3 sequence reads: CSAIGGGASDEQYF. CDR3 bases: TGCAGTGCCATAGGTGGAGGAGCCAGCGACGAGCAGTACTTC.

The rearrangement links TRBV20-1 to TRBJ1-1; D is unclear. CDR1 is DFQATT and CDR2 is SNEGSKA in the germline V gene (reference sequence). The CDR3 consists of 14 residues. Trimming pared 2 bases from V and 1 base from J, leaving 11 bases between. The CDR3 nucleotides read TGCAGTGCTAGACGCATTCCAGGGAACACTGAAGCTTTCTTT. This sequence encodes CSARRIPGNTEAFF.